What follows are 4 T cell receptor beta chains derived from one specimen sequenced in a study of T cell responses to AZD1222 COVID-19 vaccine. Using immunoSEQ multiplex PCR, the repertoire was profiled, and TCRdb retains in-frame clones only, with some absent. In the table there are 130,000 or so clones, roughly 86% of which are singletons. This specimen was peripheral blood, taken 28 days after the second AZD1222 dose. These receptors were obtained from an adult who received the AZD1222 COVID-19 vaccine.

The chain couples TRBV6-5 to TRBJ2-4; D call uncertain. CDR3 length: 11 amino acids. Trimming removed 4 bases from V and 8 bases from J, with 6 bases in between. CDR1 is MNHEY and CDR2 is SVGAGI in the germline V gene. CDR3 sequence reads: CASSWVDIQYF. CDR3 DNA: TGTGCCAGCAGTTGGGTGGACATTCAGTACTTC.

The chain has TRBV5-1 and TRBJ1-2; D not certain. Germline V CDR1 and CDR2: SGHRS, YFSETQ. The CDR3 sequence is 13 residues long. V was shortened by 4 bases and J by 4 bases, with 11 bases between the two germline ends. CDR3 DNA sequence: TGCGCCAGCAGCCTGCTGGGCTTCTATGGCTACACCTTC. It specifies CASSLLGFYGYTF.

The chain is built from TRBV10-3 and TRBJ1-3, with D possibly matching TRBD1 (5 bases). CDR1 ENHRY and CDR2 SYGVKD come from the germline V gene. The CDR3 totals 12 residues. V was shortened by 3 bases and J by 8 bases, with 8 bases between the two germline ends. In nucleotides, the CDR3 is TGTGCCATCAGTGATCGGGGGGACACCATATATTTT. Translated, it gives CAISDRGDTIYF.

The chain is built from TRBV4-2 and TRBJ2-7; TRBD2 agrees at 7 bases. Germline loops: CDR1 LGHNA, CDR2 YNFKEQ. J lost 0 bases, V lost 1 base, and 0 bases had no gene match. The CDR3 is 14 residues long. Here the CDR3 DNA reads TGTGCCAGCAGCCAAGCGGGAGGCTCCTACGAGCAGTACTTC. Protein: CASSQAGGSYEQYF.